This note documents a single T cell receptor (beta chain) sequence. Each patient relapsed following autologous stem cell transplantation, and prior brentuximab vedotin exposure differed. The sample comes from a study of PD-1 blockade in classical Hodgkin lymphoma. Trimming removed 1 base from V and 8 bases from J, with 15 bases in between. CDR3 length: 15 residues. Germline V gene sequence: CDR1 SGHAT, CDR2 FQNNGV. Measured with immunoSEQ multiplex PCR; TCRdb has only the in-frame clones, and not every one. The sample yields about 17,000 clones, about 80% seen once. The source is a human donor with classical Hodgkin lymphoma. The sample was peripheral blood mononuclear cells (PBMCs), taken at baseline. The rearrangement joins TRBV11-2 to TRBJ2-1, with TRBD2 as a possible D gene (6 bases). The CDR3 DNA is TGTGCCAGCAGCTTAGGGGGGACTGGGGGACATGAGCAGTTCTTC. Translated, it gives CASSLGGTGGHEQFF.